This T cell receptor beta chain was recovered during a study of PD-1 blockade in classical Hodgkin lymphoma. Study observations and caveats: Newly diagnosed patients reportedly trailed healthy donors in baseline TCR diversity. Why the repertoires differ is still unclear, perhaps disease activity or prior therapy.

Of note for this clone: The antigen is not known.

Germline CDR1 reads SGHTA; CDR2 reads FQGTGA. This CDR3 spans 15 amino acids. The V and J ends lost 5 bases and 3 bases respectively, with 14 bases between them. The time point was: newly diagnosed, previously untreated cHL patient sample. CD4+ T cells were purified from thawed PBMCs by negative selection. Clones were read by immunoSEQ multiplex PCR, and TCRdb kept only the in-frame ones, dropping some. The table has about 32,000 clones, about 87% seen once. The gene calls are TRBV7-3 and TRBJ2-4, with D possibly TRBD1 on 6 matching bases. The specimen was CD4+ T cells from blood. The clonotype originates from a human donor with classical Hodgkin lymphoma. The CDR3, as DNA: TGTGCCAGCAGCCAAACTGGACAGTACAAAAACATTCAGTACTTC. It yields the protein CASSQTGQYKNIQYF. Supplemented by reference TRBV7-3 and TRBJ2-4, the full variable domain reads GAGVSQTPSNKVTEKGKYVELRCDPISGHTALYWYRQSLGQGPEFLIYFQGTGAADDSGLPNDRFFAVRPEGSVSTLKIQRTERGDSAVYLCASSQTGQYKNIQYFGAGTRLSVL.